This T cell receptor (beta chain) was sequenced in a study of PD-1 blockade in classical Hodgkin lymphoma. General study points: What drove the repertoire differences, possibly disease activity or prior therapy, has not been defined. Some patients started nivolumab under 1 year after ASCT, and they were excluded. When set against healthy donors, newly diagnosed patients were reported to show lower baseline TCR diversity.

Autologous stem cell transplantation was followed by relapse in every patient, and brentuximab vedotin exposure varied. Trimming shortened V by 1 base and J by 7 bases, and 13 bases separated the two germline ends. This CDR3 is built from 14 residues. The germline CDR1 and CDR2 sequences are KGHSH and LQKENI. This clone rates as medium-sized. Its antigen is unidentified. Profiling relied on immunoSEQ multiplex PCR, and the TCRdb table lists in-frame clones only, not all of them. The repertoire holds around 19,000 clones, with roughly 73% as singletons. Specimen: peripheral blood mononuclear cells (PBMCs), collected before the second cycle of nivolumab. The sequence derives from a human donor with classical Hodgkin lymphoma. This rearrangement joins TRBV18 to TRBJ1-1; D might be TRBD1 (6 bases). CDR3 sequence reads: CASSPRGGADEAFF. CDR3 coding DNA: TGTGCCAGCTCACCACGGGGGGGGGCCGATGAAGCTTTCTTT.